Below, 4 T cell receptor beta chains from the same sample are listed, as sequenced in a study of T cells after yellow fever vaccination. TCRdb reanalysed the 5' RACE reads using MiXCR and keeps one entry per CDR3 protein. Of 120,000 or so distinct CDR3 sequences listed, around 15% were seen once; the top ten hold around 40%. Sequencing was performed on CD8+ T cells sorted from PBMCs, taken 5 days after the yellow fever booster vaccination. These TCRs come from a man younger than 35 who received the YFV17D yellow fever vaccine.

This clonotype showed up just a few times. V is TRBV7-9 and J is TRBJ2-3; tentative D call: TRBD1 (5 bases). In germline, CDR1 is SEHNR, CDR2 FQNEAQ (reference sequence). V lost 1 base and J 4 bases, leaving 12 bases between the germline ends. The length of the CDR3 is 15 residues. In DNA, the CDR3 is TGTGCCAGCAGCTTAGATCAGGGTGGGGCAGATACGCAGTATTTT. This encodes CASSLDQGGADTQYF. The full variable domain, completed using reference TRBV7-9 and TRBJ2-3, is DTGVSQNPRHKITKRGQNVTFRCDPISEHNRLYWYRQTLGQGPEFLTYFQNEAQLEKSRLLSDRFSAERPKGSFSTLEIQRTEQGDSAMYLCASSLDQGGADTQYFGPGTRLTVL.

The V and J genes are TRBV4-1 and TRBJ2-5; unclear D gene. Trimming stripped 1 base from V and 5 bases from J, with 11 bases between. The CDR3 spans 14 residues. Germline V gives CDR1 MGHRA, CDR2 YSYEKL. Here the CDR3 DNA reads TGCGCCAGCAGCCAAGTAGCACCCGGTGAGACCCAGTACTTC. Translating gives CASSQVAPGETQYF.

The J gene is TRBJ2-5, the V gene TRBV6-6, with 8 bases lining up with TRBD1. V lost 8 bases, J lost 5 bases, and 7 bases stayed unmatched. Looked up from germline, CDR1 is MNHNY and CDR2 is SVGAGI (reference sequence). The CDR3 covers 13 residues. CDR3 loop: CASAGGEAETQYF. CDR3 DNA sequence: TGTGCCAGCGCAGGGGGCGAAGCTGAGACCCAGTACTTC.

The rearrangement links TRBV4-1 to TRBJ2-3; weak D call: TRBD2 (7 bases). The CDR3 runs to 17 residues. V was pared by 4 bases and J by 5 bases, with 22 bases between. The germline CDR1 and CDR2 sequences are MGHRA and YSYEKL. The chain's CDR3 is CASSLRAGGGAKDTQYF. The DNA for the CDR3 is TGCGCCAGCAGCCTCCGGGCTGGGGGGGGGGCCAAAGATACGCAGTATTTT.